The rows below give T cell receptor beta chains drawn from one sample of a study of cytomegalovirus exposure and HLA in healthy donors. Data came from immunoSEQ multiplex PCR; TCRdb stores just in-frame clones and leaves some out. This repertoire shows some 150,000 clones, roughly 80% found once; its top ten account for around 4.5%. Input material: PBMCs. All receptors derive from a man between 35 and 55 years old in good health and CMV-seropositive. Each CDR3 is given with its conserved first and last residue. D genes are given only for firm matches. Clone size is given for some rows only: seen once, a few or many times, or a class if the clone is expanded.

j_gene: TRBJ1-5
abundance: -
v_gene: TRBV6-6
d_gene: -
CDR3nt: TGTGCCAGTCTTCAGGAAACCTATAGCAATCAGCCCCAGCATTTT
CDR3aa: CASLQETYSNQPQHF

j_gene: TRBJ1-2
abundance: -
v_gene: TRBV6-6
d_gene: TRBD1
CDR3nt: TGTGCCAGCAGTAAAGACACAGGGGGCGCTTACTATGGCTACACCTTC
CDR3aa: CASSKDTGGAYYGYTF

j_gene: TRBJ1-4
abundance: -
v_gene: TRBV5-1
d_gene: -
CDR3nt: TGCGCCACCCAGGGATCGGATGAAAAACTGTTTTTT
CDR3aa: CATQGSDEKLFF

j_gene: TRBJ2-5
abundance: -
v_gene: TRBV10-3
d_gene: -
CDR3nt: TGTGCCATCAGTGGGACGGGACAAGAGACCCAGTACTTC
CDR3aa: CAISGTGQETQYF

j_gene: TRBJ2-1
abundance: once
v_gene: TRBV5-6
d_gene: TRBD2
CDR3nt: TGTGCCAGCAGCTTAGGTTCCAGCGGGGGGGCCGGTGAGCAGTTCTTC
CDR3aa: CASSLGSSGGAGEQFF

j_gene: TRBJ2-7
abundance: -
v_gene: TRBV5-1
d_gene: TRBD1
CDR3nt: TGCGCCAGCAGCAAAAGTCCGGGACAGGGGAGACACGAGCAGTACTTC
CDR3aa: CASSKSPGQGRHEQYF

j_gene: TRBJ1-2
abundance: few
v_gene: TRBV5-1
d_gene: TRBD1
CDR3nt: TGCGCCAGCAGCACAGGGGGTGTCGGAGGGGGATATGGCTACACCTTC
CDR3aa: CASSTGGVGGGYGYTF

j_gene: TRBJ1-2
abundance: -
v_gene: TRBV19
d_gene: -
CDR3nt: TGTGCCAGCTTACCAAACCCAGACGGATTCCAGGCCGATGGCTACACCTTC
CDR3aa: CASLPNPDGFQADGYTF

j_gene: TRBJ2-7
abundance: once
v_gene: TRBV7-9
d_gene: -
CDR3nt: TGTGCCAGCAGCTCTATGGACAGCTTATTGGGTTACGAGCAGTACTTC
CDR3aa: CASSSMDSLLGYEQYF

j_gene: TRBJ2-5
abundance: -
v_gene: TRBV7-9
d_gene: TRBD2
CDR3nt: TGTGCCAGCAGCTTAGTGGGGGGGGACGTAGCGAAGACCCAGTACTTC
CDR3aa: CASSLVGGDVAKTQYF

j_gene: TRBJ2-3
abundance: -
v_gene: TRBV7-9
d_gene: TRBD1
CDR3nt: TGTGCCAGCAGCTTAGATCGCACAGGGGGCTTGGTAGATACGCAGTATTTT
CDR3aa: CASSLDRTGGLVDTQYF

j_gene: TRBJ1-2
abundance: -
v_gene: TRBV6-5
d_gene: TRBD1
CDR3nt: TGTGCCAGCAGTCCCTGGACAGGGAGCTATGGCTACACCTTC
CDR3aa: CASSPWTGSYGYTF

j_gene: TRBJ2-3
abundance: -
v_gene: TRBV2
d_gene: TRBD2
CDR3nt: TGTGCCAGCACGGCTAGCGGGGGGATCACAGATACGCAGTATTTT
CDR3aa: CASTASGGITDTQYF

j_gene: TRBJ1-1
abundance: -
v_gene: TRBV6-1
d_gene: -
CDR3nt: TGTGCCAGCAGTGAAGCGACGGAGACTGAAGCTTTCTTT
CDR3aa: CASSEATETEAFF

j_gene: TRBJ1-3
abundance: -
v_gene: TRBV30
d_gene: -
CDR3nt: TGTGCCTGGAGGGCTTCTGGTTACACCATATATTTT
CDR3aa: CAWRASGYTIYF

j_gene: TRBJ2-5
abundance: few
v_gene: TRBV2
d_gene: -
CDR3nt: TGTGCCAGCTTCGACTACCAAGAGACCCAGTACTTC
CDR3aa: CASFDYQETQYF

j_gene: TRBJ2-5
abundance: -
v_gene: TRBV29-1
d_gene: TRBD1
CDR3nt: TGCAGCGTTGAGGACAGGGTGAGGGAGACCCAGTACTTC
CDR3aa: CSVEDRVRETQYF

j_gene: TRBJ1-2
abundance: -
v_gene: TRBV7-3
d_gene: -
CDR3nt: TGTGCCAGCAGCTTAGAGACGGGCTATGGCTACACCTTC
CDR3aa: CASSLETGYGYTF

j_gene: TRBJ2-7
abundance: -
v_gene: TRBV18
d_gene: TRBD1
CDR3nt: TGTGCCAGCTCCGTCACAGGGGAAGTTCACGAGCAGTACTTC
CDR3aa: CASSVTGEVHEQYF

j_gene: TRBJ1-1
abundance: -
v_gene: TRBV10-3
d_gene: -
CDR3nt: TGTGCCATCAGTGCAACAGGGAACACTGAAGCTTTCTTT
CDR3aa: CAISATGNTEAFF

j_gene: TRBJ2-5
abundance: -
v_gene: TRBV6-4
d_gene: TRBD1
CDR3nt: TGTGCCAGCAGCCCGACGCTCCCGGGACAGGGGACAGAGACCCAGCACTTC
CDR3aa: CASSPTLPGQGTETQHF

j_gene: TRBJ1-5
abundance: -
v_gene: TRBV7-9
d_gene: -
CDR3nt: TGTGCCAGCAGCTTAGGAGGGTACAATCAGCCCCAGCATTTT
CDR3aa: CASSLGGYNQPQHF

j_gene: TRBJ2-2
abundance: -
v_gene: TRBV9
d_gene: -
CDR3nt: TGTGCCAGCGTCTCAGGTCTGAACACCGGGGAGCTGTTTTTT
CDR3aa: CASVSGLNTGELFF

j_gene: TRBJ1-5
abundance: -
v_gene: TRBV27
d_gene: -
CDR3nt: TGTGCCAGGTCCCGGGCAGGGCAACTACTCAATCAGCCCCAGCATTTT
CDR3aa: CARSRAGQLLNQPQHF

j_gene: TRBJ2-1
abundance: -
v_gene: TRBV29-1
d_gene: -
CDR3nt: TGCAGCGTTTCCCTGACAGCCTACAATGAGCAGTTCTTC
CDR3aa: CSVSLTAYNEQFF

j_gene: TRBJ2-5
abundance: -
v_gene: TRBV13
d_gene: TRBD1
CDR3nt: TGTGCCAGCAGCCATTGGACAGGGAAGGGCCCAGAGACCCAGTACTTC
CDR3aa: CASSHWTGKGPETQYF

j_gene: TRBJ2-1
abundance: -
v_gene: TRBV29-1
d_gene: -
CDR3nt: TGCAGCGCCCTGGGGTCGGAAGGCCAGGGGTACAATGAGCAGTTCTTC
CDR3aa: CSALGSEGQGYNEQFF

j_gene: TRBJ2-3
abundance: once
v_gene: TRBV27
d_gene: TRBD1
CDR3nt: TGTGCCAGCATTAGGGGGACAGGGGAGACAGATACGCAGTATTTT
CDR3aa: CASIRGTGETDTQYF

j_gene: TRBJ1-4
abundance: -
v_gene: TRBV5-1
d_gene: TRBD1
CDR3nt: TGCGCCAGCAGCTTGGGAAGCGGCAGGGGGCGTGTTGGTGAAAAACTGTTTTTT
CDR3aa: CASSLGSGRGRVGEKLFF

j_gene: TRBJ1-3
abundance: -
v_gene: TRBV6-5
d_gene: -
CDR3nt: TGTGCCAGCAGTTACTCGGACAGATCGGGAAACACCATATATTTT
CDR3aa: CASSYSDRSGNTIYF

j_gene: TRBJ2-3
abundance: -
v_gene: TRBV5-1
d_gene: TRBD2
CDR3nt: TGCGCCAGCAGCTTGTGGGGCGGACTAGCGGGAGGGCCCTCAGATACGCAGTATTTT
CDR3aa: CASSLWGGLAGGPSDTQYF

j_gene: TRBJ1-2
abundance: -
v_gene: TRBV18
d_gene: -
CDR3nt: TGTGCCAGCTCAATCAGGGGTGGCTATGGCTACACCTTC
CDR3aa: CASSIRGGYGYTF

j_gene: TRBJ2-1
abundance: few
v_gene: TRBV7-9
d_gene: -
CDR3nt: TGTTCCAGCAGCTTAGTGAGCCATGAGCAGTTCTTC
CDR3aa: CSSSLVSHEQFF

j_gene: TRBJ1-2
abundance: -
v_gene: TRBV15
d_gene: -
CDR3nt: TGTGCCACCAGCGGCAGGGGCTATGGCTACACCTTC
CDR3aa: CATSGRGYGYTF

j_gene: TRBJ2-5
abundance: -
v_gene: TRBV6-6
d_gene: -
CDR3nt: TGTGCCAGCAGTTACCTACAAGAGACCCAGTACTTC
CDR3aa: CASSYLQETQYF

j_gene: TRBJ2-5
abundance: -
v_gene: TRBV5-1
d_gene: -
CDR3nt: TGCGCCAGCTCCCTCCTGGGGGGGCGGGAGACCCAGTACTTC
CDR3aa: CASSLLGGRETQYF

j_gene: TRBJ1-2
abundance: -
v_gene: TRBV7-3
d_gene: -
CDR3nt: TGTGCCAGCAGCTTATATGTAAACTATGGCTACACCTTC
CDR3aa: CASSLYVNYGYTF

j_gene: TRBJ2-1
abundance: -
v_gene: TRBV10-3
d_gene: -
CDR3nt: TGTGCCATCACTAAAGAACCCGGGGGTTATCGCAATGAGCAGTTCTTC
CDR3aa: CAITKEPGGYRNEQFF

j_gene: TRBJ1-3
abundance: -
v_gene: TRBV30
d_gene: -
CDR3nt: TGTGCCGCCGGCGGGACCCTGGGAACTGGAAACACCATATATTTT
CDR3aa: CAAGGTLGTGNTIYF

j_gene: TRBJ2-7
abundance: once
v_gene: TRBV5-1
d_gene: TRBD1
CDR3nt: TGCGCCAGCAGCTCTACCGGGACAGGGGTTTCGGACGAGCAGTACTTC
CDR3aa: CASSSTGTGVSDEQYF

j_gene: TRBJ1-2
abundance: -
v_gene: TRBV7-9
d_gene: -
CDR3nt: TGTGCCAGCAGCGCGCAGGGTTTGGGCTACACCTTC
CDR3aa: CASSAQGLGYTF

j_gene: TRBJ2-3
abundance: -
v_gene: TRBV13
d_gene: TRBD2
CDR3nt: TGTGCCAGCAGCGGGACTAGGGATGGTAATACGCAGTATTTT
CDR3aa: CASSGTRDGNTQYF